Listed below are T cell receptor beta chains from one sample, sequenced in a study of shared clonotypes between healthy human individuals. Generated by immunoSEQ multiplex PCR, the TCRdb table keeps only in-frame clones and is missing some. The sample lists over 800,000 clones, almost 95% occurring once. What was sequenced was naive CD8+ T cells sorted from blood. These receptors all come from a man between 25 and 39 years old in good health. Each CDR3 is given with its conserved first and last residue. D genes are given only for firm matches. Size is omitted from some rows. Given values are once, few, many or a class for expanded clones.

j_call,d_call,clone_size,v_call,cdr3_nt,cdr3_aa
TRBJ1-2,.,.,TRBV12-5,TGTGCTAGTGGTTTGGTACGCGGGGGCTACACCTTC,CASGLVRGGYTF
TRBJ2-7,TRBD1,.,TRBV7-9,TGTGCCAGCAGCCAGGGACAGGTCGGCGAGCAGTACTTC,CASSQGQVGEQYF
TRBJ1-3,.,.,TRBV4-3,TGCGCCAGCAGCCAATTCCCAGACTCTGGAAACACCATATATTTT,CASSQFPDSGNTIYF
TRBJ2-7,TRBD2,.,TRBV13,TGTGCCAGCAGTAGCGGGAGGGACTCCTACGAGCAGTACTTC,CASSSGRDSYEQYF
TRBJ2-2,.,.,TRBV10-1,TGCGCCAGCAGTGATTGGGGGTCGGGCACCGGGGAGCTGTTTTTT,CASSDWGSGTGELFF
TRBJ1-1,.,.,TRBV2,TGTGCCAGCAGACCGGAGGGGGCTGAAGCTTTCTTT,CASRPEGAEAFF
TRBJ2-1,.,.,TRBV7-9,TGTGCCAGCAGCTGGCGACAGGAGTCCTACAATGAGCAGTTCTTC,CASSWRQESYNEQFF
TRBJ2-2,.,.,TRBV7-6,TGTGCCAGCAGCCCGGACCCCTTTTCGAACACCGGGGAGCTGTTTTTT,CASSPDPFSNTGELFF
TRBJ2-2,.,.,TRBV10-3,TGTGCCATCAGCGAAGTAGGGGAGCTGTTTTTT,CAISEVGELFF
TRBJ1-1,.,.,TRBV11-2,TGTGCCAGCAGCTTAGGACAGGTGCATGCTTTCTTT,CASSLGQVHAFF
TRBJ2-3,TRBD2,.,TRBV5-1,TGCGCCAGCAGCTTGGGACTAGCGGGAGGGCACGCAGATACGCAGTATTTT,CASSLGLAGGHADTQYF
TRBJ2-7,.,.,TRBV2,TGTGCCAGCACTCTCTACGAGCAGTACTTC,CASTLYEQYF
TRBJ2-7,TRBD2,.,TRBV5-6,TGTGCCAGCAGCTTGGTACGGACTAGCGGGAAGGGAGAGCAGTACTTC,CASSLVRTSGKGEQYF
TRBJ2-1,.,.,TRBV28,TGTGCCAGCAGTTTATTCACGAGAGACAATGAGCAGTTCTTC,CASSLFTRDNEQFF
TRBJ2-1,TRBD2,.,TRBV5-6,TGTGCCAGCAGCGCCGGACTAGTTCTTTACAATGAGCAGTTCTTC,CASSAGLVLYNEQFF
TRBJ1-1,.,.,TRBV28,TGTGCCAGCAGTCCCCGGCGGTCTACTGAAGCTTTCTTT,CASSPRRSTEAFF
TRBJ2-6,TRBD1,.,TRBV9,TGTGCCAGCAGCGGGACCCGGGACAGGACTGGGGCCAACGTCCTGACTTTC,CASSGTRDRTGANVLTF
TRBJ2-1,TRBD1,.,TRBV11-3,TGTGCCAGCAGCTCCCGGGACAGGGCCGACAATGAGCAGTTCTTC,CASSSRDRADNEQFF
TRBJ2-7,TRBD1,.,TRBV29-1,TGCAGCGTGGGACAGGGGTATTCCTACGAGCAGTACTTC,CSVGQGYSYEQYF
TRBJ1-2,.,.,TRBV7-9,TGTGCCAGCTTATCTTTACAGGGTAGTACTGACTATGGCTACACCTTC,CASLSLQGSTDYGYTF
TRBJ2-5,TRBD2,.,TRBV11-2,TGTGCCAGCAGCTTAGATCGAGGTAGCGGGAGGATCGGCGAAGAGACCCAGTACTTC,CASSLDRGSGRIGEETQYF
TRBJ2-7,.,.,TRBV28,TGTGCCAGCAGTTTCCGAATTTACGAGCAGTACTTC,CASSFRIYEQYF
TRBJ1-4,.,.,TRBV6-1,TGTGCCAGCAGTGAAGCTCGGGGATCGCCTTTGGATGAGGATGAAAAACTGTTTTTT,CASSEARGSPLDEDEKLFF
TRBJ2-7,.,.,TRBV11-2,TGTGCCAGCAGCTTAGATTACGGGCTGGACGAGCAGTACTTC,CASSLDYGLDEQYF
TRBJ1-5,TRBD1,.,TRBV10-3,TGTGCCATCAGTGATTGGGACAGCCTCAATCAGCCCCAGCATTTT,CAISDWDSLNQPQHF
TRBJ1-1,.,.,TRBV11-2,TGTGCCAGCAGCTTAGATCTAACAGATTTCATGAACACTGAAGCTTTCTTT,CASSLDLTDFMNTEAFF
TRBJ1-2,.,.,TRBV9,TGTGCCAGCAGTGCACGTGGTGGAGGCTACACCTTC,CASSARGGGYTF
TRBJ2-7,TRBD2,once,TRBV29-1,TGCAGCGTTGTGGAGACTAGCGGGAGTAGATCCTACGAGCAGTACTTC,CSVVETSGSRSYEQYF
TRBJ1-2,.,.,TRBV15,TGTGCCACCAGCAGGGGACAAACAGGGAACTATGGCTACACCTTC,CATSRGQTGNYGYTF
TRBJ2-1,.,.,TRBV9,TGTGCCAGCAGCGGAAGACTGGCTTCCAATGAGCAGTTCTTC,CASSGRLASNEQFF
TRBJ2-7,TRBD2,few,TRBV19,TGTGCCACCGGACTAGGCGGCTACGAGCAGTACTTC,CATGLGGYEQYF
TRBJ1-4,TRBD1,once,TRBV5-1,TGCGCCAGCAGCTTGTATGGGACAGCCGCAACTAATGAAAAACTGTTTTTT,CASSLYGTAATNEKLFF
TRBJ2-1,.,.,TRBV9,TGTGCCAGCAGCGCCGGGTGGGCTGAGCAGTTCTTC,CASSAGWAEQFF
TRBJ2-7,.,.,TRBV6-5,TGTGCCAGCGCCCTCAGCGTTACCTACGAGCAGTACTTC,CASALSVTYEQYF
TRBJ2-3,TRBD2,.,TRBV9,TGTGCCAGCAGCCTCAGAGCGGGGCAAAGCACAGATACGCAGTATTTT,CASSLRAGQSTDTQYF
TRBJ2-5,.,.,TRBV2,TGTGCCAGCAGTACCCTCAAAGGGACCCAGTACTTC,CASSTLKGTQYF
TRBJ2-4,.,.,TRBV19,TGTGCCAGTAGATCATTTAGCGGTCCCAAAAACATTCAGTACTTC,CASRSFSGPKNIQYF
TRBJ2-3,.,once,TRBV28,TGTGCCAGCAGTTCAAGAACTAGTTCGCTCACAGATACGCAGTATTTT,CASSSRTSSLTDTQYF
TRBJ1-1,.,.,TRBV7-9,TGTGCCAGCAGCCGAGGGGGGGCGATCACTGAAGCTTTCTTT,CASSRGGAITEAFF
TRBJ1-2,.,.,TRBV28,TGTGCCAGCAGTTTGAACTATGGCTACACCTTC,CASSLNYGYTF
TRBJ1-1,.,.,TRBV6-1,TGTGCCAGCAGTGAAGGAGGGGGAACCCTGGGTGAAGCTTTCTTT,CASSEGGGTLGEAFF
TRBJ2-7,TRBD2,.,TRBV4-1,TGCGCCAGCAGCCAAGTGGGGATGGGACTAGCGGGAGACGAGCAGTACTTC,CASSQVGMGLAGDEQYF
TRBJ2-7,.,.,TRBV4-1,TGCGCCAGCAGCCACGACGACAGACCCTACGAGCAGTACTTC,CASSHDDRPYEQYF
TRBJ2-3,.,.,TRBV29-1,TGCAGCGTTGAAGATCCAGAGGGTGTGGCAGATACGCAGTATTTT,CSVEDPEGVADTQYF
TRBJ2-1,TRBD2,.,TRBV9,TGTGCCAGCAGCCCTGACTGGGGGGGATCCCACAATGAGCAGTTCTTC,CASSPDWGGSHNEQFF
TRBJ2-5,.,.,TRBV9,TGTGCCAGCAGCGTAGGAGGGGGCGGAGGGGAGACCCAGTACTTC,CASSVGGGGGETQYF
TRBJ2-2,.,.,TRBV6-5,TGTGCCAGCAGTTACCCGGGGGCCGGGGAGCTGTTTTTT,CASSYPGAGELFF
TRBJ2-5,.,.,TRBV19,TGTGCCAGTAGTACATCCTCGGAGGAGCAAGAGACCCAGTACTTC,CASSTSSEEQETQYF
TRBJ2-2,TRBD1,once,TRBV2,TGTGCCAGCACCTCTTTTGATACAGGGGAGACCGGGGAGCTGTTTTTT,CASTSFDTGETGELFF
TRBJ2-7,.,.,TRBV1,TGCACCAGCAGCCAAGATCTAGATAGCGGGAGTTCCTACGAGCAGTACTTC,CTSSQDLDSGSSYEQYF
TRBJ2-3,TRBD1,.,TRBV10-3,TGTGCCATCAGTGAGTCTATGGACAGGGACACAGATACGCAGTATTTT,CAISESMDRDTDTQYF
TRBJ2-1,TRBD2,.,TRBV11-3,TGTGCCAGCAGCCCTTCGACTAGCGGAGCCTACAATGAGCAGTTCTTC,CASSPSTSGAYNEQFF
TRBJ1-5,TRBD1,.,TRBV27,TGTGCCAGCAGTTCCGGGACAGGGGGAAATCAGCCCCAGCATTTT,CASSSGTGGNQPQHF